The T cell receptor (beta chain) under discussion was sequenced for a study of T cell repertoires in cytomegalovirus infection (dated by TCRdb to about 2019). With respect to the entire study: Peptide stimulations targeted recently identified HLA-C-restricted CMV epitopes, whose presentation resists viral immunomodulation, together with well-studied HLA-B-restricted epitopes. Donor HLA type was relevant to the analysis, because carriage of CMV infection together with the matching HLA type was indicated by public TCR beta signatures. Study-wide findings and limitations: The ex vivo response was dominated by HLA-C-restricted CMV-specific TCR beta clonotypes, which also provided the single most frequent clonotype in two of eight donors. In both this cohort and an independent roughly 400-donor cohort, the cumulative frequency of public TCR beta family members distinguished carriers of CMV infection plus the relevant HLA type.

Turning to this clonotype: It has no known antigen specificity. The input lacks base qualities; no much larger clone sits a single base away.

Trimming accounts for 0 bases at V and 1 base at J, while the number of junction bases matched to no gene is 8. The CDR3 spans 17 residues, from the cysteine through the phenylalanine. CDR3 DNA is the only sequence kept; it has 51 bases, read in frame from the first base. CDR1 SGHDT and CDR2 YYEEEE are derived from the germline V gene. Explained via the paper, the treatment or condition label denotes: in vitro stimulation with specific CMV peptide epitopes to enrich CMV-specific T cells. Reads for this sample came from an Illumina HiSeq 1500. TCRdb reprocessed the public reads (quality trimming at Q25 with fastp, clone calling with MiXCR) and kept in-frame beta chains. Rows are combined by CDR3 protein, so each entry shows the most common genes and DNA. The sample table shows about 920,000 distinct CDR3 sequences, and roughly a third are seen once. The ten biggest clones cover about an eighth of the sample.

In this chain, TRBV5-6 is recombined with TRBJ2-5, with TRBD1 matching 8 junction bases. This TCR was recovered from a human donor in good health (CMV status not recorded). Some clones in this sample may be carry-over from other donors' samples. The sequences come from cultured CD8+ T cells from PBMCs, collected from culture after CMV antigen stimulation. The DNA sequence is given as TGTGCCAGCAGCTTGGGTTGGTATGGGACAGGCCAAGAGACCCAGTACTTC. This sequence encodes CASSLGWYGTGQETQYF.